The 22 T cell receptor beta chains given below trace back to one sample, sequenced in a study of blood T cell repertoires in COVID-19. The table came from immunoSEQ multiplex PCR; TCRdb's copy has only in-frame clones and leaves some out. The sample contains more than 150,000 clones, almost 80% of which appear only once. Sequencing was carried out using PBMCs or T cells enriched from blood (not recorded which). The receptors here all came from a woman between 50 and 59 years old who had recovered from COVID-19.

The chain recombines TRBV5-1 with TRBJ1-1; D gene uncertain. Germline CDR1 and CDR2: SGHRS and YFSETQ. The CDR3 is made up of 14 amino acids. V gave up 4 bases and J gave up 6 bases, with 16 bases separating them. CDR3 amino acids: CASSTVRAGAEAFF. The CDR3 DNA sequence: TGCGCCAGCAGCACCGTTAGGGCCGGGGCTGAAGCTTTCTTT.

J is TRBJ2-1 and V is TRBV7-2, with D tentatively TRBD1 (6 bases). The CDR3 consists of 14 residues. Germline-derived CDR1 and CDR2 are SGHTA and FQGNSA. Trimming cost V 3 bases and J 0 bases, with 6 bases left between them. The CDR3 loop is CASSFRGSYNEQFF. In DNA form, the CDR3 reads TGTGCCAGCAGCTTCAGGGGCTCCTACAATGAGCAGTTCTTC.

This clone was detected many times. The V and J genes are TRBV28 and TRBJ1-2; TRBD1 aligns across 10 bases. In germline, CDR1 is MDHEN, CDR2 SYDVKM. The length of the CDR3 is 14 residues. The J segment lost 7 bases and the V segment lost 6 bases, leaving 8 bases of the junction unmatched. Here the CDR3 DNA reads TGTGCCAGCAGGCCTGACAGGGGGCTGCTTGGCTACACCTTC. Its translation is CASRPDRGLLGYTF.

The chain has TRBV7-8 and TRBJ2-1; a weak D match, TRBD2 (6 bases). Between the trimmed V and J ends, which lost 5 bases and 1 base, there was a span of 18 bases. From germline, CDR1 is SGHVS and CDR2 FQNEAQ. The CDR3 has 17 residues. The CDR3 nucleotides read TGTGCCAGCAGCCCCCGTCTCGGGAGACAGTCCTACAATGAGCAGTTCTTC. It encodes CASSPRLGRQSYNEQFF.

The chain employs TRBV3-1 (or the pseudogene TRBV3-2) and TRBJ1-2; 7 nucleotides line up with TRBD1. V lost 2 bases and J lost 8; bases outside the gene matches: 8. Germline CDR1 LGHDT, CDR2 YNNKEL (reference sequence). The CDR3 runs 14 residues. CDR3 region: CASSQTTGALGYTF. CDR3 DNA sequence: TGTGCCAGCAGCCAAACTACAGGGGCCTTGGGCTACACCTTC.

This sequence joins TRBV10-3 and TRBJ1-6; 9 positions agree with TRBD1. Per germline, CDR1 ENHRY and CDR2 SYGVKD. The CDR3 spans 15 residues. J lost 10 bases, V lost 3 bases, and 7 bases had no gene match. CDR3 sequence: CAISEAGQGNSPLHF. CDR3 DNA sequence: TGTGCCATCAGTGAAGCGGGACAGGGTAACTCACCCCTCCACTTT.

V is TRBV7-2 and J is TRBJ2-4; 12 nucleotides align to TRBD1. Losses at the gene ends were 5 bases for V and 6 bases for J; bases not matched to a gene: 11. The CDR3 is 17 amino acids. Germline values: CDR1 SGHTA, CDR2 FQGNSA. The CDR3 protein is CASSEGTGGLGRNIQYF. The CDR3 DNA sequence: TGTGCCAGCAGCGAAGGGACAGGGGGCCTGGGTAGAAACATTCAGTACTTC.

The rearrangement links TRBV9 to TRBJ2-3, with 8 nucleotides matching TRBD2. The CDR3 extends over 14 amino acids. The germline V gene has CDR1 SGDLS and CDR2 YYNGEE. V was pared by 4 bases and J by 3 bases, with 4 bases of the junction left unmatched. The CDR3 DNA follows: TGTGCCAGCAGCCCCGGGGGGGGTACAGATACGCAGTATTTT. This encodes CASSPGGGTDTQYF.

The chain links TRBV9 to TRBJ2-1; TRBD2 agrees at 13 bases. Germline loops: CDR1 SGDLS, CDR2 YYNGEE. This CDR3 comprises 17 residues. Trimming took 0 bases from V and 5 from J; bases not matched to a gene: 5. CDR3 bases: TGTGCCAGCAGCGTAGGGACTAGCGGGAGAGGCAACAATGAGCAGTTCTTC. Protein: CASSVGTSGRGNNEQFF.

The chain employs TRBV28 and TRBJ2-1; TRBD2 matches at 7 bases. The CDR3 totals 13 residues. CDR1 MDHEN and CDR2 SYDVKM come from the germline V gene. The ends lost 6 bases at V and 3 bases at J; junction bases unmatched: 2. The CDR3 sequence: CASSGTNYNEQFF. The CDR3 DNA sequence: TGTGCCAGCAGCGGGACTAACTACAATGAGCAGTTCTTC.

This chain connects TRBV19 to TRBJ2-2; 10 positions match TRBD1. Germline V CDR1 and CDR2: LNHDA, SQIVND (reference sequence). The ends lost 6 bases at V and 7 bases at J; junction bases unmatched: 14. The length of the CDR3 is 17 residues. The CDR3 DNA reads as TGTGCCAGTAGCAACCGACAGGGGGCGTATCGCGTCGGGGAGCTGTTTTTT. The encoded protein is CASSNRQGAYRVGELFF.

This clone was picked up a small number of times. V is TRBV10-2 and J is TRBJ2-1; D may be TRBD2 (5 bases). This CDR3 spans 12 amino acids. Germline lookup yields CDR1 WSHSY and CDR2 SAAADI. V shed 6 bases and J shed 10 bases, with 13 bases lying between them. The CDR3 DNA follows: TGCGCCAGCAGCCTTGGGTCGGGAGAGCAGTTCTTC. Protein product: CASSLGSGEQFF.

This clone was counted between two and nine times. This sequence joins TRBV6-6 and TRBJ2-7; 7 positions agree with TRBD1. Looked up from germline, CDR1 is MNHNY and CDR2 is SVGAGI (reference sequence). V trimming: 7 bases; J trimming: 5 bases; junction bases outside the gene matches: 11. This CDR3 spans 14 amino acids. Here the CDR3 DNA reads TGTGCCAGCAAACAAAGGACAGGCTGGGACGAGCAGTACTTC. Protein product: CASKQRTGWDEQYF.

The CDR3 DNA is TGTGCCAGCAGCTTAGGCCCGGGACTAAACTATGGCTACACCTTC. Protein: CASSLGPGLNYGYTF. The rearrangement links TRBV11-2 to TRBJ1-2; possible D gene TRBD1, 5 bases. Trimming cost V 1 base and J 2 bases, with 11 bases left between them. The CDR3 runs 15 residues. The germline CDR1 and CDR2 sequences are SGHAT and FQNNGV.

The gene calls are TRBV28 and TRBJ1-5; D is perhaps TRBD1 (5 bases). Deletions cut 6 bases from V and 3 bases from J, with 9 bases between. CDR1 is MDHEN and CDR2 is SYDVKM in the germline V gene. This CDR3 is 13 amino acids long. CDR3 protein: CASRRDPNQPQHF. The CDR3 DNA reads as TGTGCCAGCAGGCGGGACCCCAATCAGCCCCAGCATTTT.

The genes are TRBV15 and TRBJ1-2, with a possible D match to TRBD1 (5 bases). This CDR3 region has 14 residues. The germline gives CDR1 LNHNV, CDR2 YYDKDF (reference sequence). Trimming shortened V by 0 bases and J by 2 bases, and 7 bases separated the two germline ends. CDR3 protein: CATSRDRGNYGYTF. DNA for the CDR3: TGTGCCACCAGCAGAGATCGGGGGAACTATGGCTACACCTTC.

The chain links TRBV6-5 to TRBJ2-1, with 9 bases lining up with TRBD2. Germline V CDR1 and CDR2: MNHEY, SVGAGI. The CDR3 totals 16 residues. The junction had 11 bases not matched to a gene; V was cut back by 4 bases and J by 7 bases. In DNA, the CDR3 is TGTGCCAGCAGTTCGTCGGGTAGCGGGAGTTGGAATGAGCAGTTCTTC. Translating it yields CASSSSGSGSWNEQFF.

The gene calls are TRBV6-1 and TRBJ1-2; D is perhaps TRBD1 (6 bases). Germline CDR1 and CDR2: MNHNS and SASEGT. The CDR3 has 11 amino acids. V was pared by 6 bases and J by 8 bases, with 10 bases between. The CDR3 loop is CASRTGTGYTF. The CDR3 region has the DNA TGTGCCAGCAGAACAGGGACGGGCTACACCTTC.

The chain couples TRBV7-3 to TRBJ2-7, with D possibly TRBD2 on 6 matching bases. Germline V gives CDR1 SGHTA, CDR2 FQGTGA. The CDR3 has 16 amino acids. The V end lost 1 base, the J end lost 1 base, and 14 bases lay between the germline ends. The CDR3 DNA follows: TGTGCCAGCAGCTTAAATGGGGGGAAACCTTCCTACGAGCAGTACTTC. This translates into CASSLNGGKPSYEQYF.

The CDR3, as DNA: TGTGCCAGCAGTTCCCCGGGAGGGCCTCGGGCCGGGGAGCTGTTTTTT. This translates into CASSSPGGPRAGELFF. The V call is TRBV28, the J call TRBJ2-2; 8 bases align to TRBD2. This CDR3 is built from 16 residues. V was pared by 4 bases and J by 6 bases, with 10 bases of the junction left unmatched. Germline V gene data show CDR1 as MDHEN and CDR2 as SYDVKM.

The CDR3 nucleotides read TGTGCCAGCACCAGGCAGACCCTATCGTCTGGCTACACCTTC. The encoded protein is CASTRQTLSSGYTF. J is TRBJ1-2 and V is TRBV6-5; the D is unclear. Between the trimmed V and J ends, which lost 7 bases and 7 bases, there was a span of 19 bases. From germline, CDR1 is MNHEY and CDR2 SVGAGI. There are 14 residues in the CDR3.

The chain links TRBV2 to TRBJ1-1; TRBD1 matches at 7 bases. Per germline, CDR1 SNHLY and CDR2 FYNNEI. The length of the CDR3 is 13 residues. V lost 7 bases, J lost 1 base, and 3 bases stayed unmatched. The CDR3 spells CASTRDRNTEAFF. The CDR3 DNA sequence: TGTGCCAGCACTCGGGACAGGAACACTGAAGCTTTCTTT.